The clone carrying this T cell receptor beta chain was recorded many times. Its antigen is not known. CDR1 SEHNR and CDR2 FQNEAQ come from the germline V gene (reference sequence). The V segment lost 4 bases and the J segment 6 bases; nucleotides outside the gene matches: 14. The CDR3 extends over 16 amino acids. These data are taken from a study of CD8+CD57+ T cells in acquired aplastic anemia. Study details: DNA from sorted CD4+ and CD8+ cells averaged around 3.2 ug. Study-level points and caveats: Between patients and controls, around 27 CD8+ CDR3 sequences were found in common.

It was patients with CD8+CD57+ cell expansion by flow cytometry who were chosen for sequencing. All patients were therapy-naive when blood was sampled. Investigators profiled TCR beta VDJ and CDR3 from genomic DNA template. A single record per CDR3 protein comes from TCRdb applying MiXCR to the reads. The data contain some 200,000 distinct CDR3 sequences, 48% of them singletons. This TCR derives from a human donor with aplastic anemia. The sequenced material came from sorted CD4+, CD8+, or CD8+CD57+ T cells (not recorded which) from PBMCs. V gene TRBV7-9 combines with J gene TRBJ2-7; 8 bases agree with TRBD2. This chain's CDR3 is CASSSWLQREFFEQYF. The CDR3 DNA reads as TGTGCCAGCAGCTCTTGGCTCCAGCGGGAGTTCTTCGAGCAGTACTTC.